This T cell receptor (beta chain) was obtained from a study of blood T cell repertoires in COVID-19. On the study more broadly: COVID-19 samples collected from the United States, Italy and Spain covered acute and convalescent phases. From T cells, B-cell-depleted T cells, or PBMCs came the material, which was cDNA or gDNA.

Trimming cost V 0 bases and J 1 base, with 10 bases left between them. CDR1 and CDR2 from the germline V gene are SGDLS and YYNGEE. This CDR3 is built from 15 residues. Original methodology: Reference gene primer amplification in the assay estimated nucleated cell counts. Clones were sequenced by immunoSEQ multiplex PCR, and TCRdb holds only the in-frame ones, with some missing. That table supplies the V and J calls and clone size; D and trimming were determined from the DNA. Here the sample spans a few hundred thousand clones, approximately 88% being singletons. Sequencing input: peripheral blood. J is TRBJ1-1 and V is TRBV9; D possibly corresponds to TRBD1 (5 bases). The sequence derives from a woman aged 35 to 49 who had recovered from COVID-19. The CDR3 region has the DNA TGTGCCAGCAGCGTAGTGGGGCCCGAGAACACTGAAGCTTTCTTT. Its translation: CASSVVGPENTEAFF.